These T cell receptor beta chains were read from a single sample in a study of cytomegalovirus exposure and HLA in healthy donors. The method was immunoSEQ multiplex PCR; TCRdb's version includes in-frame clones alone and lacks a portion of them. In the table there are 140,000 or so clones, 90% to 95% of which are singletons. The sequencing input was PBMCs. The receptors come from a man aged 18-30 years in good health and CMV-seronegative. CDR3s include the opening cysteine and the closing phenylalanine or tryptophan. D genes are given only for firm matches. Expanded clones get a size class; other rows say once, few or many, or leave the size out.

D gene	clone size	V gene	J gene	CDR3 DNA	CDR3 protein
.	once	TRBV9	TRBJ2-1	TGTGCCAGCAACCAGGGGAGCTCCTACAATGAGCAGTTCTTC	CASNQGSSYNEQFF
.	.	TRBV19	TRBJ1-1	TGTGCCAGTAGTTGGTCTAGGAACACTGAAGCTTTCTTT	CASSWSRNTEAFF
.	.	TRBV18	TRBJ2-3	TGTGCCAGCTCACCCGGCAGGGTTCCAGATACGCAGTATTTT	CASSPGRVPDTQYF
.	.	TRBV18	TRBJ2-7	TGTGCCAGCTCACCACCGATCCAGTCGGCGGTTCCTTTATACGAGCAGTACTTC	CASSPPIQSAVPLYEQYF
TRBD2	.	TRBV7-3	TRBJ2-2	TGTGCCAGCAGCACTAGCGCCGGGGAGCTGTTTTTT	CASSTSAGELFF
.	.	TRBV9	TRBJ1-2	TGTGCCAGCAGCGCCTCGGGTCCCACGGGTGGCTACACCTTC	CASSASGPTGGYTF
TRBD2	.	TRBV27	TRBJ2-3	TGTGCCAGTATAGCGGGAGGTCCGCGGGCAGATACGCAGTATTTT	CASIAGGPRADTQYF
TRBD1	.	TRBV5-4	TRBJ2-7	TGTGCCAGCAGCTTGGCGGGGACAGGACGGTACGAGCAGTACTTC	CASSLAGTGRYEQYF
.	.	TRBV9	TRBJ2-7	TGTGCCAGCAGCGTAGCAGGGCTCGGACGCTACCGTCCTGACGAGCAGTACTTC	CASSVAGLGRYRPDEQYF
TRBD1	.	TRBV4-1	TRBJ1-4	TGCGCCAGCAGCCAAGAGGACAGGGGCCGTAATGAAAAACTGTTTTTT	CASSQEDRGRNEKLFF
.	.	TRBV10-3	TRBJ2-7	TGTGCCATCAGTGAGACAGGGATAGAGCAGTACTTC	CAISETGIEQYF
.	.	TRBV9	TRBJ2-1	TGTGCCAGCAGCGTAGAACAGGGATACAATGAGCAGTTCTTC	CASSVEQGYNEQFF
TRBD1	once	TRBV30	TRBJ2-2	TGTGCCTGGAGTATATCCCGGACAGGAGCCACCGGGGAGCTGTTTTTT	CAWSISRTGATGELFF
TRBD1	.	TRBV29-1	TRBJ1-1	TGCAGCGTTGAAGGAAGGGGGTTTGCAGGGGGTGGGACTGAAGCTTTCTTT	CSVEGRGFAGGGTEAFF
TRBD1	.	TRBV11-2	TRBJ2-7	TGTGCCAGCAGCTTAAGCCGGGGACAGGGGAACTACTTC	CASSLSRGQGNYF
.	.	TRBV10-2	TRBJ1-5	TGCGCCAGCAGTGTGGACAGCCCGAATCAGCCCCAGCATTTT	CASSVDSPNQPQHF
.	once	TRBV28	TRBJ1-1	TGTGCCAGCACCAATTTGGGGGGTGAAGCTTTCTTT	CASTNLGGEAFF
TRBD2	.	TRBV4-3	TRBJ2-1	TGCGCCAGCAGCCAAGATCCGGCGAGCGGGAGCATCTCCTACAATGAGCAGTTCTTC	CASSQDPASGSISYNEQFF
.	.	TRBV4-3	TRBJ1-2	TGCGCCAGCAGCCAAGAAAGGGGGTATGGCTACACCTTC	CASSQERGYGYTF
TRBD1	.	TRBV6-1	TRBJ1-2	TGTGCCAGCAGTGAACCCGGGACAGGGTCGGGCTATGGCTACACCTTC	CASSEPGTGSGYGYTF
TRBD1	.	TRBV19	TRBJ1-5	TGTGCCAGTAGACCTACAGGGGGCAACAATCAGCCCCAGCATTTT	CASRPTGGNNQPQHF
.	.	TRBV9	TRBJ2-5	TGTGCCAGCAGCCCAATGGGCAGGGCCCCAGAGACCCAGTACTTC	CASSPMGRAPETQYF
TRBD1	.	TRBV28	TRBJ1-6	TGTGCCAGCAGTTTGGGTCGGGACAGAGGATTCCCCCTCCACTTT	CASSLGRDRGFPLHF
TRBD1	.	TRBV5-5	TRBJ1-2	TGTGCCAGCAGCTTGAACCCTGACAGGGGAGGCTATGGCTACACCTTC	CASSLNPDRGGYGYTF
TRBD2	.	TRBV7-2	TRBJ2-1	TGTGCCAGCAGCTTACAACGACTAGCGGGAGGGGTATACAATGAGCAGTTCTTC	CASSLQRLAGGVYNEQFF
TRBD2	.	TRBV29-1	TRBJ2-3	TGCAGCGTTGGGGGGACTAGCGGGGCTCTCACAGATACGCAGTATTTT	CSVGGTSGALTDTQYF
TRBD2	.	TRBV7-7	TRBJ2-3	TGTGCCAGCAGCTTAGTCCGAGCGGGGAACGGCACAGATACGCAGTATTTT	CASSLVRAGNGTDTQYF
TRBD1	.	TRBV5-4	TRBJ2-2	TGTGCCAGCAGCTTGGGACAGGGAGAGACCGGGGAGCTGTTTTTT	CASSLGQGETGELFF
TRBD2	.	TRBV15	TRBJ2-3	TGTGCCACCAGCCTAAAACTAAAGACTAGCGGGGGAGCAGATACGCAGTATTTT	CATSLKLKTSGGADTQYF
TRBD2	.	TRBV7-2	TRBJ2-5	TGTGCCAGCAGCTTGATCGCGGCTAGCGGGATCGGTTTTATCGAGACCCAGTACTTC	CASSLIAASGIGFIETQYF
TRBD1	.	TRBV2	TRBJ2-7	TGTGCCAGCAGTGCGACAGGGGCCTACGAGCAGTACTTC	CASSATGAYEQYF
.	.	TRBV7-6	TRBJ2-3	TGTGCCAGCAGCCAGGCCCGAGGCACAGATACGCAGTATTTT	CASSQARGTDTQYF
.	.	TRBV7-2	TRBJ1-3	TGTGCCAGCCGAGCTCGGGAGGCGACTGGAAACACCATATATTTT	CASRAREATGNTIYF
.	.	TRBV4-3	TRBJ2-3	TGCGCCAGCAGCCTAACAGTTCCCACAGATACGCAGTATTTT	CASSLTVPTDTQYF
.	.	TRBV28	TRBJ2-1	TGTGCCAGCAGCTATGGGAGCGGGCCCTCCTACAATGAGCAGTTCTTC	CASSYGSGPSYNEQFF
.	.	TRBV10-3	TRBJ1-5	TGTGCCATCAGTGGGCCACAGGGACAGCCCCAGCATTTT	CAISGPQGQPQHF
TRBD1	.	TRBV19	TRBJ1-1	TGTGCCAGTAGCCTCGGGACAGTGGGCACTGAAGCTTTCTTT	CASSLGTVGTEAFF
TRBD2	.	TRBV9	TRBJ2-1	TGTGCCAGCAGCGTTGGGACTAGCGGCTTCAATGAGCAGTTCTTC	CASSVGTSGFNEQFF
.	.	TRBV11-1	TRBJ1-5	TGTGCCAGCCCGATGGGGCCAATTCATGAGCCCCAGCATTTT	CASPMGPIHEPQHF
TRBD1	.	TRBV18	TRBJ1-4	TGTGCCAGCTCGCCCGGACAGGAGCAATTGAAAGGGCTGTTTTTT	CASSPGQEQLKGLFF
.	few	TRBV11-2	TRBJ2-4	TGTGCCAGCAGCTCCGATTTACATTTGCAGTACTTC	CASSSDLHLQYF
.	.	TRBV6-6	TRBJ1-3	TGTGCCAGCAGTTACTCGACTGACCGGGGTGGAAACACCATATATTTT	CASSYSTDRGGNTIYF